The present T cell receptor beta chain was sequenced within a study of T cell clonotyping in hematopoietic cell transplantation. Overall study: Pretransplant recipient samples were taken after cytoreduction.

As to this clone: What it recognizes is unknown.

Specified time point: recipient sample about 28 days before transplant, after cytoreduction. Samples: about 28 days before transplant, then days 30, 100 and 180 after. Overall study results and limits: Pathologically expanded recipient clonotypes increased progressively from day 30 to day 180 as diversity fell. Few recipient clonotypes overlapped donors; over 95% were de novo at given depth.

TCRdb's table, derived via immunoSEQ multiplex PCR, lists solely in-frame clones and lacks some. The sample holds about 10,000 clones, over 75% seen once. The material sequenced was peripheral blood mononuclear cells, taken before stem cell transplant. This TCR came from a woman aged 50 to 60 with chronic myeloid leukemia. Some clones in this sample may be carry-over from other donors' samples.

The CDR3 coding sequence is TGTGCCAGTACCCGGATTTCCATGAACACTGAAGCTTTCTTT. Translation gives CASTRISMNTEAFF. The gene calls are TRBV19 and TRBJ1-1; D is uncertain. The CDR3 sequence is 14 residues long. Germline CDR1 and CDR2: LNHDA and SQIVND (reference sequence). The V end lost 7 bases, the J end lost 0 bases, and 12 bases lay between the germline ends.